Shown below are 2 T cell receptor beta chains from a single sample sequenced in a study of blood T cells in healthy people across ages. A second PCR of 7 to 11 cycles used a sample-barcoded 5' primer and a J-beta primer mix. TCRdb recomputed calls from the 5' RACE reads with MiXCR, one row per CDR3 protein. The profile covers 800,000 to 950,000 distinct CDR3 sequences, with about 27% appearing a single time and roughly a tenth taken by the ten largest. The same sample was also studied in work on T cells of mothers and their children.

Material for sequencing was blood. Receptors originate from a woman in her forties in good health.

CDR3 amino acids: CASSYYTEAFF. The CDR3 nucleotides are TGTGCCAGCAGTTATTACACTGAAGCTTTCTTT. The rearrangement uses TRBV6-5 and TRBJ1-1; D unclear. The CDR3 totals 11 residues. Germline values: CDR1 MNHEY, CDR2 SVGAGI. Between the trimmed V and J ends, which lost 3 bases and 3 bases, there was a span of 2 bases.

In this sample, this clonotype turned up a few times. The V call is TRBV27, the J call TRBJ2-3; TRBD1 agrees at 9 bases. The germline V gene encodes CDR1 MNHEY and CDR2 SMNVEV (reference sequence). The trim removed 6 bases at V and 4 bases at J, leaving 11 bases unmatched. The CDR3 consists of 16 residues. The CDR3 bases are TGTGCCAGCAGAGCTGAAACAGGGGGCGGCGCAGATACGCAGTATTTT. It specifies CASRAETGGGADTQYF.